This passage covers 26 T cell receptor beta chains from one sample sequenced in a study of response to subunit inactivated influenza vaccine. In TCRdb, the RT-PCR reads were re-called with MiXCR into one record per CDR3 protein. Of 450,000 to 600,000 distinct CDR3 sequences in the sample, under 9% were seen once. The starting material was PBMCs from blood, obtained less than 30 months after vaccination. The receptor set was obtained from a man between 50 and 69 years old who received an inactivated influenza vaccine.

This clonotype was recorded many times. V usage is TRBV29-1 and J usage is TRBJ2-3; no firm D call. The germline CDR1 and CDR2 sequences are SQVTM and ANQGSEA. Trimming took 0 bases from V and 7 from J, leaving 14 bases between them. The CDR3 consists of 14 residues. CDR3 bases: TGCAGCGTTGAAGACACGGATTGGGGTCATACGCAGTATTTT. It yields the protein CSVEDTDWGHTQYF.

This clonotype was seen at least ten times. V usage is TRBV5-1 and J usage is TRBJ2-3, with TRBD1 identical over 9 bases. V lost 4 bases and J lost 7; bases outside the gene matches: 13. From germline, CDR1 is SGHRS and CDR2 YFSETQ. This CDR3 comprises 16 residues. For the CDR3, the DNA is TGCGCCAGCAGCCAACAGGGGGCGGCACAGAGGAATACGCAGTATTTT. Translated: CASSQQGAAQRNTQYF.

This clonotype has a count of ten or more. The chain joins TRBV7-9 to TRBJ1-1; D remains unclear. Deletions cut 3 bases from V and 1 base from J, with 9 bases between. This CDR3 is 14 amino acids long. Germline V gene sequence: CDR1 SEHNR, CDR2 FQNEAQ (reference sequence). The CDR3 DNA sequence: TGTGCCAGCAGCTTGGGCCAACCGAACACTGAAGCTTTCTTT. Translation gives CASSLGQPNTEAFF. The full variable domain, its missing parts supplied by reference TRBV7-9 and TRBJ1-1, is DTGVSQNPRHKITKRGQNVTFRCDPISEHNRLYWYRQTLGQGPEFLTYFQNEAQLEKSRLLSDRFSAERPKGSFSTLEIQRTEQGDSAMYLCASSLGQPNTEAFFGQGTRLTVV.

The chain recombines TRBV29-1 with TRBJ2-1, with 8 bases lining up with TRBD2. The CDR3 covers 15 residues. V was clipped by 1 base and J by 4 bases; unmatched bases: 6. Germline values: CDR1 SQVTM, CDR2 ANQGSEA. The CDR3 sequence: CSVEVRGGGYNEQFF. DNA of the CDR3: TGCAGCGTTGAAGTCCGAGGCGGGGGGTACAATGAGCAGTTCTTC.

This clonotype was counted many times. Compared with germline, one end of the junction differs, possibly owing to a read error. The chain employs TRBV7-2 and TRBJ2-5; possibly TRBD1 or TRBD2 for D (5 bases each). This CDR3 spans 14 amino acids. The germline V gene has CDR1 SGHTA and CDR2 FQGNSA. DNA for the CDR3: TGTGCCAGCAGCTCCGACGATAACTTCGGGGCCCCCCACTTC. Its translation: CASSSDDNFGAPHF.

This sequence joins TRBV4-3 and TRBJ2-1; 10 nucleotides line up with TRBD2. The CDR3 contains 14 residues. Trimming took 1 base from V and 15 from J; bases not matched to a gene: 9. From germline, CDR1 is LGHNA and CDR2 YSLEER. The CDR3 bases are TGCGCCAGCAGCCAAGGGGGTACTAGCGGGGATACGTTCTTC. Translating it yields CASSQGGTSGDTFF.

The rearrangement joins TRBV11-1 to TRBJ2-1; either TRBD1 or TRBD2 may supply D (5 bases each). Trimming took 0 bases from V and 3 from J, leaving 18 bases between them. Germline lookup yields CDR1 SGHAT and CDR2 FQDESV (reference sequence). This CDR3 is 18 amino acids long. CDR3 in amino acids: CASSLAELGTLLYNEQFF. The CDR3 nucleotides read TGTGCCAGCAGCTTAGCGGAACTCGGGACCTTACTCTACAATGAGCAGTTCTTC.

This clonotype was seen many times. This rearrangement joins TRBV12-3 or TRBV12-4 to TRBJ2-7; TRBD2 aligns across 9 bases. CDR3 length: 14 amino acids. Trimming at V came to 3 bases and at J to 0 bases, leaving 0 bases not matched to a gene. CDR3 amino acids: CASSFSGGSYEQYF. The CDR3 DNA follows: TGTGCCAGCAGTTTTAGCGGGGGCTCCTACGAGCAGTACTTC.

This clonotype was detected only a few times. The chain combines TRBV6-4 with TRBJ2-1, with 10 bases aligning to TRBD2. The CDR3 totals 14 residues. Trimming took 6 bases from V and 9 from J; bases not matched to a gene: 8. In germline, CDR1 is MRHNA, CDR2 SNTAGT. The CDR3 DNA reads TGTGCCAGCAGCGAGCGGGAGGGCCGATTTGAGCAGTTCTTC. This gives the protein CASSEREGRFEQFF.

This clonotype showed up many times. V and J are TRBV4-3 and TRBJ2-2; TRBD2 aligns across 8 bases. The CDR3 has 14 amino acids. Germline CDR1 LGHNA, CDR2 YSLEER. V was clipped by 5 bases and J by 6 bases; unmatched bases: 5. CDR3: CASSNGGAAGELFF. CDR3 bases: TGCGCCAGCAGCAACGGGGGGGCCGCCGGGGAGCTGTTTTTT.

In this sample, this clonotype turned up a few times. The chain combines TRBV11-2 with TRBJ1-2; no firm D call. Germline V lookup: CDR1 SGHAT, CDR2 FQNNGV. The CDR3 extends over 12 amino acids. V gave up 0 bases and J gave up 11 bases, with 10 bases separating them. CDR3 region: CASSLESLSYTF. In nucleotides, the CDR3 is TGTGCCAGCAGCTTAGAAAGCCTTTCTTACACCTTC.

The rearrangement links TRBV15 to TRBJ2-5; 7 bases are shared with TRBD2. The germline CDR1 and CDR2 sequences are LNHNV and YYDKDF (reference sequence). Trimming removed 8 bases from V and 2 bases from J; junction bases left unmatched: 5. The CDR3 has 13 residues. The CDR3 region is CATSRGDQETQYF. CDR3 bases: TGTGCCACCTCTCGGGGGGATCAAGAGACCCAGTACTTC.

In this sample, this clonotype turned up many times. The chain employs TRBV9 and TRBJ2-2; TRBD2 might be the D (5 bases). In germline, CDR1 is SGDLS, CDR2 YYNGEE. This CDR3 comprises 15 residues. Between the trimmed V and J ends, which lost 4 bases and 4 bases, there was a span of 14 bases. CDR3 nucleotide sequence: TGTGCCAGCAGCCGGATAAGCGGATTCACCGGGGAGCTGTTTTTT. This sequence encodes CASSRISGFTGELFF.

A few counts support this clonotype. The CDR3 DNA reads as TGTGCCAGCAATACCGGGACAGGGGGCGCGGGGACCCAGTACTTC. Amino acid sequence: CASNTGTGGAGTQYF. V usage is TRBV6-2 or TRBV6-3 and J usage is TRBJ2-5; 12 nucleotides match TRBD1. The junction had 10 bases not matched to a gene; V was cut back by 7 bases and J by 7 bases. This CDR3 is 15 amino acids long. Germline V CDR1 and CDR2: MNHEY, SVGEGT.

The sample holds many counts of this clonotype. The chain couples TRBV4-3 to TRBJ2-5; 11 nucleotides line up with TRBD2. CDR1 and CDR2 (germline): LGHNA, YSLEER. Germline trimming cut 1 base from V and 7 bases from J; bases unmatched to any gene: 14. The CDR3 loop spans 18 amino acids. The CDR3 sequence is CASSQVLAGGSNKGTQYF. CDR3 DNA: TGCGCCAGCAGCCAAGTTCTAGCGGGGGGTTCCAATAAAGGGACCCAGTACTTC.

Notes on this clonotype: At one boundary the junction diverges from the germline segment, which might be a read error. The chain uses TRBV2 and TRBJ1-5; 11 bases map to TRBD1. This CDR3 is 14 amino acids long. CDR1 is SNHLY, CDR2 FYNNEI, per germline. The CDR3 DNA reads TGTGCCAGCAGGGCAGGACAGGGGGCTCAGCCCCAGGATTTT. This sequence encodes CASRAGQGAQPQDF.

Turning to this clonotype: With a much larger clone just one base away, this may be a read error. V is TRBV4-2 and J is TRBJ2-4; D tentatively fits TRBD1 or TRBD2 (6 bases each). Per germline, CDR1 LGHNA and CDR2 YNFKEQ. The CDR3 is 15 residues long. Trimming cost V 0 bases and J 8 bases, with 14 bases left between them. CDR3 sequence reads: CASSQDSGASDIQYF. For the CDR3, the DNA is TGTGCCAGCAGCCAAGACTCGGGGGCGTCAGACATTCAGTACTTC.

This chain uses TRBV6-2 or TRBV6-3 with TRBJ2-1, with D possibly being TRBD2 (6 bases). With 1 base removed from V and 5 bases from J, the gap between germline ends came to 9 bases. Germline-derived CDR1 and CDR2 are MNHEY and SVGEGT. The CDR3 extends over 14 amino acids. The CDR3 DNA reads TGTGCCAGCAGTTACTACGGGGGAAACAATGAGCAGTTCTTC. Protein product: CASSYYGGNNEQFF.

This clonotype was observed a few times. The chain couples TRBV7-6 to TRBJ2-7; TRBD1 is a possible D gene (6 bases). V gave up 2 bases and J gave up 4 bases, with 12 bases separating them. Per the germline V gene, CDR1 is SGHVS and CDR2 is FNYEAQ. The CDR3 covers 14 residues. This CDR3 reads CASSLNQQGYEQYF. The DNA for the CDR3 is TGTGCCAGCAGCTTAAACCAACAGGGTTACGAGCAGTACTTC.

This clonotype was recorded only once. This sequence joins TRBV12-3 or TRBV12-4 and TRBJ1-1, with D tentatively TRBD1 (5 bases). The CDR3 extends over 13 amino acids. V was shortened by 7 bases and J by 0 bases, with 9 bases between the two germline ends. The CDR3 DNA sequence: TGTGCCAGCACCCGACAGCTGAACACTGAAGCTTTCTTT. Translating it yields CASTRQLNTEAFF.

The chain has TRBV29-1 and TRBJ1-1; D may be TRBD1 (6 bases). From germline, CDR1 is SQVTM and CDR2 ANQGSEA. The CDR3 has 14 residues. Deletions cut 6 bases from V and 2 bases from J, with 16 bases between. The CDR3 nucleotides read TGCAGCGTGACCAGGGGATTTGGAAACACTGAAGCTTTCTTT. This encodes CSVTRGFGNTEAFF.

The CDR3 DNA reads as TGCAGTGCTAGGCCCGGACTAGGAATAAGCCATGAGCAGTTCTTC. It yields the protein CSARPGLGISHEQFF. This chain joins TRBV20-1 and TRBJ2-1; 7 bases agree with TRBD2. The CDR3 has 15 residues. The ends lost 3 bases at V and 8 bases at J; junction bases unmatched: 13. Per the germline V gene, CDR1 is DFQATT and CDR2 is SNEGSKA (reference sequence).

The chain carries TRBV10-3 and TRBJ2-3; D not certain. Trimming took off 2 bases at V and 2 bases at J, with 8 bases between the two ends. Germline V gene sequence: CDR1 ENHRY, CDR2 SYGVKD. The length of the CDR3 is 14 residues. For the CDR3, the DNA is TGTGCCATCAGTGAGGTCAGGATCACAGATACGCAGTATTTT. Residues: CAISEVRITDTQYF.

This clonotype has only a few counts. The chain links TRBV20-1 to TRBJ2-7, with D possibly TRBD1 on 6 matching bases. Germline CDR1 is DFQATT and CDR2 is SNEGSKA (reference sequence). V was trimmed by 6 bases and J by 2 bases, leaving 17 bases between them. The CDR3 is 14 amino acids. The CDR3 spells CSAPQGGLTYEQYF. Here the CDR3 DNA reads TGCAGTGCGCCCCAAGGGGGTCTGACCTACGAGCAGTACTTC.

The chain couples TRBV20-1 to TRBJ2-1; 12 positions agree with TRBD2. Germline CDR1 is DFQATT and CDR2 is SNEGSKA (reference sequence). Trimming took 5 bases from V and 3 from J; bases not matched to a gene: 5. The CDR3 spans 15 residues. The CDR3 coding sequence is TGCAGTGCTCCGGGACTAGCGGGTATCTACAATGAGCAGTTCTTC. Its translation is CSAPGLAGIYNEQFF.

The chain uses TRBV7-2 and TRBJ2-7; 14 bases agree with TRBD2. The CDR3 runs 17 residues. Germline CDR1 SGHTA, CDR2 FQGNSA. Losses at the gene ends were 2 bases for V and 6 bases for J; bases not matched to a gene: 9. CDR3 protein: CASSLTIPGLAGVEQYF. CDR3 coding DNA: TGTGCCAGCAGCTTAACCATTCCGGGACTAGCGGGGGTCGAGCAGTACTTC.